These 24 T cell receptor beta chains were sequenced from one sample in a study of T-cell reconstitution after alpha-beta-depleted transplantation in children. The TCRbeta library incorporated unique molecular identifiers. TCRdb reprocessed the PCR reads with MiXCR, giving one entry per CDR3 protein. The profile covers some 110,000 distinct CDR3 sequences, with about 9.3% appearing a single time and under 40% taken by the ten largest. Sequencing used PBMCs, obtained before TCRalphabeta/CD19-depleted stem cell transplant. The receptors were sampled from a boy aged 2 to 9 with acute lymphoblastic leukemia, due to receive a stem cell transplant.

In its sample, this clonotype was seen many times. The chain couples TRBV20-1 to TRBJ1-1; possibly TRBD1 for D (5 bases). The CDR3 covers 14 residues. Germline assignment: CDR1 DFQATT and CDR2 SNEGSKA (reference sequence). V was shortened by 6 bases and J by 7 bases, with 21 bases between the two germline ends. Here the CDR3 DNA reads TGCAGTGCCATCCCCGGGACGGCGAAACGTGAAGCTTTCTTT. It is translated as CSAIPGTAKREAFF.

Only a few counts were recorded for this clonotype. The V gene is TRBV10-3, the J gene TRBJ1-2; D gene unclear. V lost 8 bases, J lost 2 bases, and 9 bases lay in between. The CDR3 contains 12 residues. CDR1 and CDR2 from the germline V gene are ENHRY and SYGVKD. CDR3 bases: TGTGCCATCGGCAGTATCAACTATGGCTACACCTTC. Residues: CAIGSINYGYTF.

Many counts were recorded for this clonotype. The chain couples TRBV14 to TRBJ2-1, with TRBD2 as a possible D gene (5 bases). CDR1 SGHDN and CDR2 FVKESK come from the germline V gene. The CDR3 totals 16 residues. The ends were cut back, 4 bases at V and 3 bases at J, with 16 bases in the middle. The CDR3 coding sequence is TGTGCCAGCAGCCCACTTCGGGAATATGGCTACAATGAGCAGTTCTTC. This encodes CASSPLREYGYNEQFF.

This chain links TRBV14 with TRBJ2-1, with TRBD2 matching 12 bases. The CDR3 has 17 residues. Germline V gene lookup returns CDR1 SGHDN and CDR2 FVKESK. Trimming at V came to 4 bases and at J to 4 bases, leaving 8 bases not matched to a gene. The CDR3 reads CASSRRLAGAGYNEQFF. The DNA of the CDR3 is TGTGCCAGCAGCCGAAGACTAGCGGGAGCCGGATACAATGAGCAGTTCTTC.

This clonotype was picked up a small number of times. The V gene is TRBV11-2, the J gene TRBJ2-7; D tentatively fits TRBD1 or TRBD2 (5 bases each). The length of the CDR3 is 14 residues. CDR1 and CDR2 from the germline V gene are SGHAT and FQNNGV. With 0 bases removed from V and 9 bases from J, the gap between germline ends came to 15 bases. This chain's CDR3 is CASSLDLGAQGQYF. CDR3 nucleotide sequence: TGTGCCAGCAGCTTAGATCTCGGGGCCCAGGGGCAGTACTTC.

The chain combines TRBV20-1 with TRBJ1-6; 7 bases align to TRBD1. This CDR3 spans 14 amino acids. The ends lost 3 bases at V and 3 bases at J; junction bases unmatched: 2. The germline gives CDR1 DFQATT, CDR2 SNEGSKA (reference sequence). CDR3 nucleotides: TGCAGTGCTAGGACAGGGAACTATAATTCACCCCTCCACTTT. This codes for CSARTGNYNSPLHF.

The gene calls are TRBV19 and TRBJ1-2; no clear D. The germline V gene encodes CDR1 LNHDA and CDR2 SQIVND (reference sequence). Trimming removed 1 base from V and 5 bases from J, with 14 bases in between. The CDR3 is made up of 15 amino acids. The CDR3: CASSIGLHASYGYTF. The DNA of the CDR3 is TGTGCCAGTAGTATAGGGCTCCATGCGTCTTATGGCTACACCTTC.

This clonotype was observed a handful of times. The rearrangement joins TRBV13 to TRBJ2-7, with 7 bases aligning to TRBD1. Trimming took 5 bases from V and 3 from J; bases not matched to a gene: 16. This CDR3 has 17 amino acids. Germline V CDR1 and CDR2: PRHDT, FYEKMQ (reference sequence). CDR3 in amino acids: CASSHIRGRTGLYEQYF. CDR3 DNA sequence: TGTGCCAGCAGCCATATTAGGGGGCGGACGGGCCTCTACGAGCAGTACTTC.

This clonotype was observed a few times. The chain recombines TRBV20-1 with TRBJ1-5; D remains unclear. V shed 1 base and J shed 0 bases, with 16 bases lying between them. The CDR3 runs 17 residues. In germline, CDR1 is DFQATT, CDR2 SNEGSKA (reference sequence). The CDR3 DNA sequence: TGCAGTGCTAGAGCCCGGGGAGGGTCTAGTAGCAATCAGCCCCAGCATTTT. As protein: CSARARGGSSSNQPQHF.

This clonotype was seen more than once but under ten times. A much larger clone differs by one base, so this may be a read error. This chain uses TRBV2 with TRBJ2-7, with D hard to call. This CDR3 spans 12 amino acids. Germline V gene lookup returns CDR1 SNHLY and CDR2 FYNNEI. The germline V and J ends were trimmed by 4 bases and 0 bases, with 4 bases remaining between them. The CDR3, as DNA: TGTGCCAGCAGTGTCAGCTCCTACGAGCAGTACTTC. It is translated as CASSVSSYEQYF.

V gene TRBV14 combines with J gene TRBJ2-3, with 8 nucleotides matching TRBD2. This CDR3 region has 18 residues. Trimming at V came to 0 bases and at J to 3 bases, leaving 11 bases not matched to a gene. Per the germline V gene, CDR1 is SGHDN and CDR2 is FVKESK. CDR3 region: CASSQDSHGRAWTDTQYF. The DNA for the CDR3 is TGTGCCAGCAGCCAAGATTCGCACGGGAGGGCCTGGACAGATACGCAGTATTTT.

There are a few counts of this clonotype. V gene TRBV29-1 combines with J gene TRBJ2-1; 12 nucleotides agree with TRBD2. The CDR3 runs 17 residues. Germline V lookup: CDR1 SQVTM, CDR2 ANQGSEA. The junction had 11 bases not matched to a gene; V was cut back by 2 bases and J by 6 bases. The CDR3 bases are TGCAGCGTTGAAATCCTGACGACTAGCGGGAGTCTCAATGAGCAGTTCTTC. This sequence encodes CSVEILTTSGSLNEQFF.

This clonotype appeared many times. The CDR3 here is CASRYSGTWGETQYF. The CDR3 region has the DNA TGTGCCAGCAGATATAGCGGGACGTGGGGAGAGACCCAGTACTTC. V is TRBV27 and J is TRBJ2-5, with 8 bases fitting TRBD2. The ends lost 6 bases at V and 4 bases at J; junction bases unmatched: 10. Germline V CDR1 and CDR2: MNHEY, SMNVEV (reference sequence). The CDR3 is made up of 15 amino acids.

This clonotype was seen at least ten times. This sequence joins TRBV3-1 and TRBJ2-5; 10 positions match TRBD2. The CDR3 runs to 16 residues. Germline CDR1 reads LGHDT; CDR2 reads YNNKEL (reference sequence). The junction had 4 bases not matched to a gene; V was cut back by 0 bases and J by 3 bases. CDR3 sequence reads: CASSQDSLAGEETQYF. CDR3 bases: TGTGCCAGCAGCCAAGATTCGCTAGCGGGAGAAGAGACCCAGTACTTC.

CDR3 nucleotides: TGTGCCAGCAGCTACACTAGCGGGGCTTATACAGATACGCAGTATTTT. Protein: CASSYTSGAYTDTQYF. The chain links TRBV5-6 to TRBJ2-3; TRBD2 aligns across 10 bases. Germline CDR1 and CDR2: SGHDT and YYEEEE. The CDR3 length is 16 residues. V was clipped by 3 bases and J by 3 bases; unmatched bases: 7. Supplemented by reference TRBV5-6 and TRBJ2-3, the full variable domain reads DAGVTQSPTHLIKTRGQQVTLRCSPKSGHDTVSWYQQALGQGPQFIFQYYEEEERQRGNFPDRFSGHQFPNYSSELNVNALLLGDSALYLCASSYTSGAYTDTQYFGPGTRLTVL.

This clonotype was counted a few times. The rearrangement links TRBV27 to TRBJ2-2, with D maybe TRBD1 (6 bases). Germline V CDR1 and CDR2: MNHEY, SMNVEV (reference sequence). The CDR3 is 13 amino acids. V dropped 2 bases and J dropped 7 bases, with 8 bases sitting between them. The CDR3 nucleotides are TGTGCCAGCAGTTTAAGAGGGGGCGGGGAGCTGTTTTTT. The encoded protein is CASSLRGGGELFF.

This clonotype came up many times. This chain joins TRBV27 and TRBJ1-6, with a weak D call TRBD1 (5 bases). The germline CDR1 and CDR2 sequences are MNHEY and SMNVEV (reference sequence). The ends were cut back, 5 bases at V and 9 bases at J, with 11 bases in the middle. There are 13 residues in the CDR3. CDR3 bases: TGTGCCAGCAGTCCCAGGACACGTTCACCCCTCCACTTT. Amino acids: CASSPRTRSPLHF.

CDR3 bases: TGCGCCAGCAGCGCCTTAGCGGGAGGTAAAGAGCAGTACTTC. Translating it yields CASSALAGGKEQYF. The rearrangement links TRBV5-1 to TRBJ2-7; the match to TRBD2 covers 10 bases. Germline V lookup: CDR1 SGHRS, CDR2 YFSETQ. V lost 4 bases and J lost 7; bases outside the gene matches: 8. The CDR3 is made up of 14 amino acids.

This clonotype was seen at least ten times. The genes are TRBV20-1 and TRBJ2-5, with D possibly matching TRBD2 (5 bases). Germline V gene data show CDR1 as DFQATT and CDR2 as SNEGSKA (reference sequence). V lost 5 bases to trimming and J lost 2 bases, with 12 bases between them. The CDR3 is made up of 13 amino acids. CDR3 amino acids: CSAQWTAQETQYF. The CDR3 region has the DNA TGCAGTGCTCAATGGACTGCACAAGAGACCCAGTACTTC.

The chain carries TRBV7-2 and TRBJ1-5; TRBD1 agrees at 9 bases. This CDR3 spans 15 amino acids. Germline V lookup: CDR1 SGHTA, CDR2 FQGNSA. V trimming: 3 bases; J trimming: 7 bases; junction bases outside the gene matches: 7. CDR3 sequence: CASSFGQGFRQPQHF. Written as DNA, the CDR3 is TGTGCCAGCAGCTTCGGACAGGGGTTTCGGCAGCCCCAGCATTTT.

The sample holds many counts of this clonotype. The V gene is TRBV20-1, the J gene TRBJ2-1; 8 bases line up with TRBD1. The CDR3 consists of 16 residues. CDR1 DFQATT and CDR2 SNEGSKA come from the germline V gene (reference sequence). The trim removed 0 bases at V and 4 bases at J, leaving 8 bases unmatched. The chain's CDR3 is CSARDYHWTGYNEQFF. In nucleotides, the CDR3 is TGCAGTGCTAGAGACTACCATTGGACAGGGTACAATGAGCAGTTCTTC.

The V call is TRBV12-3 or TRBV12-4, the J call TRBJ2-1, with 11 positions matching TRBD2. The CDR3 is 12 amino acids. V lost 5 bases and J lost 15; bases outside the gene matches: 6. CDR3 in amino acids: CASSLSGRVMFF. DNA for the CDR3: TGTGCCAGCAGTCTTAGCGGGAGGGTCATGTTCTTC.

Ten or more counts support this clonotype. This chain connects TRBV12-3 or TRBV12-4 to TRBJ2-2, with 10 nucleotides matching TRBD2. The J segment lost 7 bases and the V segment lost 4 bases, leaving 9 bases of the junction unmatched. The CDR3 is made up of 16 amino acids. The CDR3 loop is CASSSGTSVAFGELFF. The DNA for the CDR3 is TGTGCCAGCAGTTCCGGGACTAGCGTAGCATTCGGGGAGCTGTTTTTT.

This clonotype showed up just a few times. The V and J genes are TRBV6-1 and TRBJ2-3; D gene ambiguous. Trimming pared 7 bases from V and 8 bases from J, leaving 16 bases between. Germline lookup yields CDR1 MNHNS and CDR2 SASEGT. The CDR3 runs 13 residues. CDR3 amino acids: CASKYLPLGTQYF. The DNA of the CDR3 is TGTGCCAGCAAGTACCTTCCCCTGGGTACGCAGTATTTT.